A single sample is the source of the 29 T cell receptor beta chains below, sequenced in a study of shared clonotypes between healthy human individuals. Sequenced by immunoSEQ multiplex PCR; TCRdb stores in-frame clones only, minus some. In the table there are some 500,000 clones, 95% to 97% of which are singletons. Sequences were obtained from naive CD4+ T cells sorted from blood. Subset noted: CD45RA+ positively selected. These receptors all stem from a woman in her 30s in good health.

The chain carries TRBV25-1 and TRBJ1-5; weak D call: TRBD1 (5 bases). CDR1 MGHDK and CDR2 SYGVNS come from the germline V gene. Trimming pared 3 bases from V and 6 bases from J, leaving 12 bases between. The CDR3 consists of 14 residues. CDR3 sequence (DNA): TGTGCCAGCAGTGATCAGGGAGGGGTTCAGCCCCAGCATTTT. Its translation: CASSDQGGVQPQHF.

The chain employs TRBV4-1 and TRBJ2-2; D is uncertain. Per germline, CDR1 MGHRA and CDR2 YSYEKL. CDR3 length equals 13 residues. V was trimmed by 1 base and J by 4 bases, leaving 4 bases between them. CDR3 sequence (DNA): TGCGCCAGCAGCCAAGGACTCACCGGGGAGCTGTTTTTT. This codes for CASSQGLTGELFF.

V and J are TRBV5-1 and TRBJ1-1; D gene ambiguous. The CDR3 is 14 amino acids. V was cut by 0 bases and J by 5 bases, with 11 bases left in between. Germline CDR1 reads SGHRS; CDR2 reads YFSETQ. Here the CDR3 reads CASSLVRQKTEAFF. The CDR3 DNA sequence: TGCGCCAGCAGCTTGGTACGCCAGAAGACTGAAGCTTTCTTT.

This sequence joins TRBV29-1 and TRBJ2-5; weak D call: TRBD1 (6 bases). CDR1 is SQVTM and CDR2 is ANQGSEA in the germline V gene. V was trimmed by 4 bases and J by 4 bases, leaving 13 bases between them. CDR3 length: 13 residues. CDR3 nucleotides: TGCAGCGTTGCAACAGGGAGTGGAGAGACCCAGTACTTC. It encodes CSVATGSGETQYF. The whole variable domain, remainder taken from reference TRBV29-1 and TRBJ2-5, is SAVISQKPSRDICQRGTSLTIQCQVDSQVTMMFWYRQQPGQSLTLIATANQGSEATYESGFVIDKFPISRPNLTFSTLTVSNMSPEDSSIYLCSVATGSGETQYFGPGTRLLVL.

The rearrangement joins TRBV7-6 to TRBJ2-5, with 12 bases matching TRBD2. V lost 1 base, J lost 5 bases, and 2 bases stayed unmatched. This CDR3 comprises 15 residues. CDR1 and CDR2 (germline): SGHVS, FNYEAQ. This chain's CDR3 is CASSLGLAGVETQYF. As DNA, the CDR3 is TGTGCCAGCAGCTTAGGACTAGCGGGAGTCGAGACCCAGTACTTC. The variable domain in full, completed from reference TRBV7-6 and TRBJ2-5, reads GAGVSQSPRYKVTKRGQDVALRCDPISGHVSLYWYRQALGQGPEFLTYFNYEAQQDKSGLPNDRFSAERPEGSISTLTIQRTEQRDSAMYRCASSLGLAGVETQYFGPGTRLLVL.

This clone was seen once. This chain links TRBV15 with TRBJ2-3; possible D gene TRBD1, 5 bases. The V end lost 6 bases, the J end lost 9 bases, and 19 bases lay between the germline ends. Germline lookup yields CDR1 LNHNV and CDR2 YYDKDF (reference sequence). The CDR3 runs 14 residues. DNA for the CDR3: TGTGCCACCAGGACAAACCTGGACATCGGAACGCAGTATTTT. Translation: CATRTNLDIGTQYF.

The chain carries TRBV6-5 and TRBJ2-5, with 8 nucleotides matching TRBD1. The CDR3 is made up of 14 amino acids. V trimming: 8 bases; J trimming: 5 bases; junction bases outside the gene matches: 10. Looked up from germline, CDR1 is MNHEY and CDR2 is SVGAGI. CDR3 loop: CASADRGGVETQYF. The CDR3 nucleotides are TGTGCCAGCGCCGACAGGGGCGGTGTGGAGACCCAGTACTTC.

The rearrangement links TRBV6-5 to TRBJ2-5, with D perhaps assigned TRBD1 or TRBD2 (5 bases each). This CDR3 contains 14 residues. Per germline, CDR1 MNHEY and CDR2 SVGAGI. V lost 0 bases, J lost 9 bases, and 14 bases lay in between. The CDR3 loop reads CASSYSGTRGAQYF. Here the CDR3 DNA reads TGTGCCAGCAGTTACTCGGGGACCCGAGGGGCCCAGTACTTC.

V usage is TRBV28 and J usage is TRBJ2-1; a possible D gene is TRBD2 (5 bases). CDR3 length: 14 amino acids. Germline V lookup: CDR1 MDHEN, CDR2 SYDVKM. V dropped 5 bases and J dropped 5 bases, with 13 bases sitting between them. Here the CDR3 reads CASSRRPRDNEQFF. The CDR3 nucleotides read TGTGCCAGCAGTCGGAGGCCGAGGGACAATGAGCAGTTCTTC. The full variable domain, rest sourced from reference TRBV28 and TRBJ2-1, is DVKVTQSSRYLVKRTGEKVFLECVQDMDHENMFWYRQDPGLGLRLIYFSYDVKMKEKGDIPEGYSVSREKKERFSLILESASTNQTSMYLCASSRRPRDNEQFFGPGTRLTVL.

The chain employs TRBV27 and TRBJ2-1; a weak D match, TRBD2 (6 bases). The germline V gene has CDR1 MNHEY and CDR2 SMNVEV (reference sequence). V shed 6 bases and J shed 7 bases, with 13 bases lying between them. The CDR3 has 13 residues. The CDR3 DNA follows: TGTGCCAGCAGGGGGACTGGAAAGAATGAGCAGTTCTTC. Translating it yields CASRGTGKNEQFF.

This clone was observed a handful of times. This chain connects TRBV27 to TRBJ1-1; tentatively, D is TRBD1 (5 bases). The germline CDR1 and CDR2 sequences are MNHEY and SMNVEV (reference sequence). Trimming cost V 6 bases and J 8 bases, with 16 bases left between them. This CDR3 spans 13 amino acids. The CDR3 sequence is CASRVRRDLEAFF. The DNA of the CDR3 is TGTGCCAGCAGGGTCCGGAGGGACCTAGAAGCTTTCTTT.

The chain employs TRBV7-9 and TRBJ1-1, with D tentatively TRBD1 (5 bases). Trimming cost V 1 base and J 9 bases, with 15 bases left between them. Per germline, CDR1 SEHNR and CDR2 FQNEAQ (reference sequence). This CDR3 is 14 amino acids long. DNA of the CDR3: TGTGCCAGCAGCTTAGGGGACGGGACGACCAAAGCTTTCTTT. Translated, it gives CASSLGDGTTKAFF.

Here the CDR3 DNA reads TGCAGCGTTCGACAGATCACAGATACGCAGTATTTT. It encodes CSVRQITDTQYF. This chain links TRBV29-1 with TRBJ2-3; a possible D gene is TRBD1 (5 bases). The V end was cut by 5 bases, the J end by 2 bases, with 8 bases between. Per the germline V gene, CDR1 is SQVTM and CDR2 is ANQGSEA. The CDR3 spans 12 residues.

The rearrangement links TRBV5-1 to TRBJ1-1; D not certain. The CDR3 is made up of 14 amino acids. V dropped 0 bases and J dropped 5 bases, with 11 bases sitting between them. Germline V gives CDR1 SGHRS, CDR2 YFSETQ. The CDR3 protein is CASSLGGLETEAFF. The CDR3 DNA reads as TGCGCCAGCAGCTTGGGAGGGTTGGAGACTGAAGCTTTCTTT.

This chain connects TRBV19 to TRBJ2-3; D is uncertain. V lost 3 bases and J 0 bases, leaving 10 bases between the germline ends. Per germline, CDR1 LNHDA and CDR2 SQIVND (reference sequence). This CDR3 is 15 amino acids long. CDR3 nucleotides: TGTGCCAGTAGTATTCTGACCGGGAGCACAGATACGCAGTATTTT. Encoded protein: CASSILTGSTDTQYF.

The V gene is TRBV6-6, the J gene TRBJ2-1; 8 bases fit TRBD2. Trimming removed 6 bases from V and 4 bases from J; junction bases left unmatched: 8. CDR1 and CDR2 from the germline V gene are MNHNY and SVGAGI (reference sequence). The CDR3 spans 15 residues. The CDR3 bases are TGTGCCAGCAGCTGGGGTAGCGGGACTTACAATGAGCAGTTCTTC. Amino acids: CASSWGSGTYNEQFF.

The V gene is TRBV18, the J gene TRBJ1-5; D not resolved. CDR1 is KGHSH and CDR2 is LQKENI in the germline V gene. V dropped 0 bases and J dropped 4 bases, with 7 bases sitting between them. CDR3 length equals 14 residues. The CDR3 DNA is TGTGCCAGCTCACCACCGGCCCAGAATCAGCCCCAGCATTTT. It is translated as CASSPPAQNQPQHF.

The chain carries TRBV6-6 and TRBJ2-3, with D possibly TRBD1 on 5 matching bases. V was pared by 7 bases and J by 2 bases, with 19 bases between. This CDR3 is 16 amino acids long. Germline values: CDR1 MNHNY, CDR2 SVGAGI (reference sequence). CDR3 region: CASTPQGRRNTDTQYF. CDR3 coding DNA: TGTGCCAGCACCCCCCAGGGCCGGCGGAACACAGATACGCAGTATTTT.

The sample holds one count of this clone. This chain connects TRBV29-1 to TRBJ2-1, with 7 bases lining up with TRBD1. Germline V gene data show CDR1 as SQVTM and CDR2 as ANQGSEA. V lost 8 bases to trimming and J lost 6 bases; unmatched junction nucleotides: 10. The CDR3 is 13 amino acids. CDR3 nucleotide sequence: TGCAGCTTCCGGGACAGCGCTCGCAATGAGCAGTTCTTC. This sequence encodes CSFRDSARNEQFF.

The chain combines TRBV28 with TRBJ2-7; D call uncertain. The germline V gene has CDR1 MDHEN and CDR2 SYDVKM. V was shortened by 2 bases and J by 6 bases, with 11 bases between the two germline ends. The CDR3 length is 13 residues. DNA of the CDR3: TGTGCCAGCAGTTTAGCGGCACCCCGCGAGCAGTACTTC. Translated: CASSLAAPREQYF.

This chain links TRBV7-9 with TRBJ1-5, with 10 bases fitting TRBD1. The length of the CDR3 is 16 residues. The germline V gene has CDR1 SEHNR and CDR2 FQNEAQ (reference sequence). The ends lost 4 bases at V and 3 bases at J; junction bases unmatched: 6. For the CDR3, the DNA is TGTGCCAGCAGCTCCTCGACAGGGGGCCCCAATCAGCCCCAGCATTTT. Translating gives CASSSSTGGPNQPQHF.

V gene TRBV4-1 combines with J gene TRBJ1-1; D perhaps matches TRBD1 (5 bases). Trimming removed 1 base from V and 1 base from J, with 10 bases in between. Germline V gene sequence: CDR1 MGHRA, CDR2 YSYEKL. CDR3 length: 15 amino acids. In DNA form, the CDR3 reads TGCGCCAGCAGCCAAGTATGGACAAAGAACACTGAAGCTTTCTTT. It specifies CASSQVWTKNTEAFF.

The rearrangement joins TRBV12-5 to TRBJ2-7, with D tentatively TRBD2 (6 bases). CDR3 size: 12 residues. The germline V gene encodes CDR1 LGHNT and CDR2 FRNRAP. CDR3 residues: CADGDCGVEQYF. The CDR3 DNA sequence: TGTGCGGATGGGGACTGCGGGGTCGAGCAGTACTTC.

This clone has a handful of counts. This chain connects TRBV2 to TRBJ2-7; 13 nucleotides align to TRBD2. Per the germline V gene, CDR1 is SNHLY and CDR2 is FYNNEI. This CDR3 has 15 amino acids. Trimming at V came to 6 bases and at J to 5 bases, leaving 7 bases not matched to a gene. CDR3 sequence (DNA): TGTGCCAGCAGCCCGGGACTAGCGGGGAGCCACGAGCAGTACTTC. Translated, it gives CASSPGLAGSHEQYF.

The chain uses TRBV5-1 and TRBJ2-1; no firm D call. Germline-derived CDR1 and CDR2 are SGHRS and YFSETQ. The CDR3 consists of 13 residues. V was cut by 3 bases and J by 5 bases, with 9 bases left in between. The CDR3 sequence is CASSSGPDNEQFF. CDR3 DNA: TGCGCCAGCAGCTCTGGACCGGACAATGAGCAGTTCTTC.

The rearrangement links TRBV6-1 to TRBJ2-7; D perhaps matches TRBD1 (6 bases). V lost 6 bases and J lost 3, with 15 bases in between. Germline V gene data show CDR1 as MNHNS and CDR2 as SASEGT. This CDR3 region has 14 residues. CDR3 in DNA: TGTGCCAGCAGGGAGACAGGTGGCTTCTACGAGCAGTACTTC. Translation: CASRETGGFYEQYF.

The CDR3 DNA is TGTGCCAGCAGCCGAACAGGGGACGAGCAGTTCTTC. The encoded protein is CASSRTGDEQFF. V usage is TRBV7-9 and J usage is TRBJ2-1; 7 bases agree with TRBD1. V dropped 5 bases and J dropped 10; count of bases not matched to a gene: 5. This CDR3 has 12 residues. Germline V gives CDR1 SEHNR, CDR2 FQNEAQ (reference sequence).

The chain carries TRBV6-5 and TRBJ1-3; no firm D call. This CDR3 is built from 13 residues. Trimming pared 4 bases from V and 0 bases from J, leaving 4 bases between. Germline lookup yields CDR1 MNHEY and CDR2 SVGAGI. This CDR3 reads CASSSGSGNTIYF. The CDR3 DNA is TGTGCCAGCAGTTCCGGCTCTGGAAACACCATATATTTT.

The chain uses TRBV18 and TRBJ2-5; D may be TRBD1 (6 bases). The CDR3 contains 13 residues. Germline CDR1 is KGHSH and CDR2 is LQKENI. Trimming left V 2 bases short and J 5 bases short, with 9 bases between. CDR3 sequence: CASSPRTDETQYF. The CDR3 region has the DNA TGTGCCAGCTCACCAAGGACAGACGAGACCCAGTACTTC.